Listed below are T cell receptor beta chains from one sample, sequenced in a study of T cells after yellow fever vaccination. TCRdb processed the 5' RACE reads anew with MiXCR; each CDR3 protein has one entry. The table shows hundreds of thousands of distinct CDR3 sequences, with about an eighth occurring only once. Material: CD4+ T cells sorted from PBMCs, obtained 15 days after the yellow fever booster vaccination. The receptors derive from a man aged 18 to 35 who received the YFV17D yellow fever vaccine. CDR3s include the opening cysteine and the closing phenylalanine or tryptophan. D genes are given only for firm matches. Size is omitted from some rows. Given values are once, few, many or a class for expanded clones.

j_call: TRBJ1-4; clone_size: .; v_call: TRBV19; d_call: TRBD1; cdr3_nt: TGTGCCAGTAGTATACGGGACAGTAATAATGAAAAACTGTTTTTT; cdr3_aa: CASSIRDSNNEKLFF
j_call: TRBJ1-5; clone_size: .; v_call: TRBV18; d_call: .; cdr3_nt: TGTGCCAGCTCACCCGAGGGGGGTATCAATCAGCCCCAGCATTTT; cdr3_aa: CASSPEGGINQPQHF
j_call: TRBJ1-2; clone_size: few; v_call: TRBV10-1; d_call: .; cdr3_nt: TGCGCCAGCAGTGAGTCTCCAGTGAGGGGCTACACCTTC; cdr3_aa: CASSESPVRGYTF
j_call: TRBJ2-1; clone_size: .; v_call: TRBV3-1; d_call: .; cdr3_nt: TGTGCCAGCAGACCACAGACTAGTTTCAATGAGCAGTTCTTC; cdr3_aa: CASRPQTSFNEQFF
j_call: TRBJ1-2; clone_size: few; v_call: TRBV25-1; d_call: .; cdr3_nt: TGTGCCAGCAGTAAGGGGACCAGCTATGGCTACACCTTC; cdr3_aa: CASSKGTSYGYTF
j_call: TRBJ2-1; clone_size: .; v_call: TRBV4-2; d_call: .; cdr3_nt: TGTGCCAGCAGCCAAGTCGGAGGGGGGGCGCGTGAGCAGTTCTTC; cdr3_aa: CASSQVGGGAREQFF
j_call: TRBJ1-3; clone_size: few; v_call: TRBV6-5; d_call: .; cdr3_nt: TGTGCCAGCAGACGCCAAACTGGAAACACCATATATTTT; cdr3_aa: CASRRQTGNTIYF
j_call: TRBJ2-3; clone_size: few; v_call: TRBV24-1; d_call: .; cdr3_nt: TGTGCCACCAGTGATGGGGGAACGAGCACAGATACGCAGTATTTT; cdr3_aa: CATSDGGTSTDTQYF
j_call: TRBJ1-2; clone_size: few; v_call: TRBV6-2/TRBV6-3; d_call: .; cdr3_nt: TGTGCCAGCCGGAGTAACACCCAGAGGACTAACTATGGCTACACCTTC; cdr3_aa: CASRSNTQRTNYGYTF
j_call: TRBJ2-1; clone_size: .; v_call: TRBV27; d_call: TRBD2; cdr3_nt: TGTGCCAGCATCCTTCCCCCTAGCGGGGGGGCCTACAATGAGCAGTTCTTC; cdr3_aa: CASILPPSGGAYNEQFF
j_call: TRBJ1-6; clone_size: .; v_call: TRBV3-1; d_call: .; cdr3_nt: TGTGCCAGCAGACCCGGGGAGGTATCCAATTCACCCCTCCACTTT; cdr3_aa: CASRPGEVSNSPLHF
j_call: TRBJ1-4; clone_size: .; v_call: TRBV7-2; d_call: .; cdr3_nt: TGTGCCAGCAGCTTAGGATGGGGGGCCCCCCAGAACAAACTGTTTTTT; cdr3_aa: CASSLGWGAPQNKLFF
j_call: TRBJ1-1; clone_size: .; v_call: TRBV28; d_call: TRBD1; cdr3_nt: TGTGCCAGCAGTTCGGGACAGTCGAACACTGAAGCTTTCTTT; cdr3_aa: CASSSGQSNTEAFF
j_call: TRBJ2-3; clone_size: once; v_call: TRBV6-2/TRBV6-3; d_call: .; cdr3_nt: TGTGCCAGCTCCGACTTCACAGATACGCAGTATTTT; cdr3_aa: CASSDFTDTQYF
j_call: TRBJ2-6; clone_size: .; v_call: TRBV6-1; d_call: .; cdr3_nt: TGTGCCATCGGTTACTCTGGGGCCAACGTCCTGACTTTC; cdr3_aa: CAIGYSGANVLTF
j_call: TRBJ2-2; clone_size: many; v_call: TRBV3-1; d_call: .; cdr3_nt: TGTGCCAGCAGCCGGGGTGAGGCGAACACCGGGGAGCTGTTTTTT; cdr3_aa: CASSRGEANTGELFF
j_call: TRBJ1-1; clone_size: .; v_call: TRBV5-1; d_call: .; cdr3_nt: TGCGCGGCCCGACAGGCGCGGAACACTGAAGCTTTCTTT; cdr3_aa: CAARQARNTEAFF
j_call: TRBJ2-1; clone_size: .; v_call: TRBV24-1; d_call: .; cdr3_nt: TGTGCCACCAGTGACAGCCAGGGACGGTACAGCTCCTACAATGAGCAGTTCTTC; cdr3_aa: CATSDSQGRYSSYNEQFF
j_call: TRBJ2-2; clone_size: .; v_call: TRBV20-1; d_call: TRBD1; cdr3_nt: TGCAGTGCTAGAGATCCTAGGGCAGGGGGAACCGGGGAGCTGTTTTTT; cdr3_aa: CSARDPRAGGTGELFF
j_call: TRBJ2-1; clone_size: few; v_call: TRBV9; d_call: .; cdr3_nt: TGTGCCAGCAGCGTAGAGGCAGGGTGGGGTGAGCAGTTCTTC; cdr3_aa: CASSVEAGWGEQFF